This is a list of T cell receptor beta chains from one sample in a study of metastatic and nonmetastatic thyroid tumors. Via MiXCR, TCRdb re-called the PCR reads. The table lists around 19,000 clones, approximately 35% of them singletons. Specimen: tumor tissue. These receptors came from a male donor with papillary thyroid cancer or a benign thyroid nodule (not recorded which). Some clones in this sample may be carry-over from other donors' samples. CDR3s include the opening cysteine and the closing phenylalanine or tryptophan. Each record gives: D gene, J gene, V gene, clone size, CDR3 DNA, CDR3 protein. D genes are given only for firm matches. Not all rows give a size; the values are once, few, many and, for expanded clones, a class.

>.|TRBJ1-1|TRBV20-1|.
TGCAGTGCTAGAGATGGTATGAACACTGAAGCTTTCTTT
CSARDGMNTEAFF
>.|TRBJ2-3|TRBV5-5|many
TGTGCCAGCAGCCAGGACACATATACGCAGTATTTT
CASSQDTYTQYF
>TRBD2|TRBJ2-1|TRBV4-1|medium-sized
TGCGCCAGCAGCCAAGGGGGCGGGACTAGACGCTACAATGAGCAGTTCTTC
CASSQGGGTRRYNEQFF
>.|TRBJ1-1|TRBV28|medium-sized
TGTGCCAGCAGTTTAAGCAGTTCCGGGTTGAACACTGAAGCTTTCTTT
CASSLSSSGLNTEAFF
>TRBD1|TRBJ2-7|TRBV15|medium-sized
TGTGCCACCAGCAGCCCCGGGACAGGGACGTCCTACGAGCAGTACTTC
CATSSPGTGTSYEQYF
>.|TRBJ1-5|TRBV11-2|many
TGTGCCAGCAGCACCCTTCCCGGTGAGCCCCAGCATTTT
CASSTLPGEPQHF
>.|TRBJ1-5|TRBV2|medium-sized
TGTGCCAGCAGTGAAGAGGGTTTGGGCAATCAGCCCCAGCATTTT
CASSEEGLGNQPQHF
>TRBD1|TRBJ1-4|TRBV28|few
TGTGCCAGCAGTTCCCTACAGGGGGAAAAACTGTTTTTT
CASSSLQGEKLFF
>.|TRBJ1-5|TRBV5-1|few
TGCGCCTCCCCAAAGTCGGGCGCCGATCCCCATCATTTT
CASPKSGADPHHF
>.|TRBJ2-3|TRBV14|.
TGTGCCAGCAGCCAACCAACGACTATCACATATACGCAGTATTTT
CASSQPTTITYTQYF
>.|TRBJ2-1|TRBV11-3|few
TGTGCCAGCAGCTTAGATTCTGGACAACTTTACAATGAGCAGTTCTTC
CASSLDSGQLYNEQFF
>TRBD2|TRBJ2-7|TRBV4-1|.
TGCGCCAGCAGCCCTCCCCGGGGGGGTGATTACGAGCAGTACTTC
CASSPPRGGDYEQYF
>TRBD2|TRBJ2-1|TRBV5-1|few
TGCGCCAGCAGCTTGAGGCTAGCGGGAGGGCCGCTGTTCTTC
CASSLRLAGGPLFF
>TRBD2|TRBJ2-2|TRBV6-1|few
TGTGCCAGCAGCGTAGCGGGAGAGAGGACCGGTGAGCTGTCTTTT
CASSVAGERTGELSF
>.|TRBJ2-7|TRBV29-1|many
TGCAGCGTTGAGGGGGACGGGACCTACGAGCAGTACTTC
CSVEGDGTYEQYF
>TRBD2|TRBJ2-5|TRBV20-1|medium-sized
TGCAGTGCTAGAGACGGAAGCGGGGCCCAAGAGACCCAGTACTTC
CSARDGSGAQETQYF
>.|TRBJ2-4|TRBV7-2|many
TGTGCCAGCAGCTTAGGAGGGTTAAGGCGGGGTGATAACATTCAGTACTTC
CASSLGGLRRGDNIQYF
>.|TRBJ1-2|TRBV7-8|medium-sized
TGTGCCAGCAGCTTTTCTACCTATGGCTACACCTTC
CASSFSTYGYTF
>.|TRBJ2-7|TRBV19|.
TGTGCCAGTAGTAGTAGCGGTAGCCTTGTCTCCTACGAGCAGTACTTC
CASSSSGSLVSYEQYF
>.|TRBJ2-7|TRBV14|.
TGTGCCAGCAGCCAATGGGAACGGGGCGAGCAGTACTTC
CASSQWERGEQYF
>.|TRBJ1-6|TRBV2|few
TGTGCCAGCTTGGCAGACTCCTATAATTCACCCCTCCACTTT
CASLADSYNSPLHF
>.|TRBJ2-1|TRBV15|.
TGTGCCACCAGCAGAGATGGCGGATACAATGAGCAGTTCTTC
CATSRDGGYNEQFF
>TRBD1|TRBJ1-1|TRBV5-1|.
TGCGCCAGCAGCTTGAAGGGACAGGGTAGGAAGAACACTGAAGCTTTCTTT
CASSLKGQGRKNTEAFF
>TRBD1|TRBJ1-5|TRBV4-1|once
TGCGCCAGCAGCCTAAGACAGGGCGGTCAGCCCCAGCATTTT
CASSLRQGGQPQHF
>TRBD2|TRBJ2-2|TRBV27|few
TGTGCCAGCAGTTTATTCGGGGAGGGCGGGGAGCTGTTTTTT
CASSLFGEGGELFF
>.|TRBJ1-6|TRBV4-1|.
TGCGCCAGCAGCCGAGCCGGGACGGAAAATTCACCCCTCCACTTT
CASSRAGTENSPLHF
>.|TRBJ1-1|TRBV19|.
TGTGCCAGTAGTATAAGGGACGTTGAAGCTTTCTTT
CASSIRDVEAFF
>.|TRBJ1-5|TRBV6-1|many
TGTGCCAGCAGAACAGACGTAAATCAGCCCCAGCATTTT
CASRTDVNQPQHF
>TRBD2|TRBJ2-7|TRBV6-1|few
TGTGCCAGCAGTGAGGGCGGGAGTATCCCCTACGAGCAGTACTTC
CASSEGGSIPYEQYF
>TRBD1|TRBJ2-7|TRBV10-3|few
TGTGCTATCAGTAAGGACAGGGGGAGCTCCTACGAGCAGTACTTC
CAISKDRGSSYEQYF
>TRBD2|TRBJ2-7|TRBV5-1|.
TGCGCCAGCAGCTTGGGTCTAGCGGGGGACGAGCAGTACTTC
CASSLGLAGDEQYF